The clone carrying this T cell receptor (beta chain) is a singleton in its sample. The CDR3 runs 13 residues. V was pared by 6 bases and J by 8 bases, with 7 bases of the junction left unmatched. Per the germline V gene, CDR1 is MNHEY and CDR2 is SVGAGI. Methods used by the authors: Reference gene primer amplification yielded estimated nucleated cell counts. Here immunoSEQ multiplex PCR was the method, and the copy in TCRdb shows in-frame clones only, minus some. V and J calls plus clone size are reproduced from that table; the DNA served to infer D and trimming. The sample carries 110,000 or so clones, about 88% recorded once. The data were taken from a study of blood T cell repertoires in COVID-19.

Sequenced material: peripheral blood. This clonotype was obtained from a human donor in a cohort sampled during active COVID-19. The V and J genes are TRBV6-5 and TRBJ1-2; TRBD1 agrees at 9 bases. CDR3: CASRKGQGGGYTF. CDR3 sequence (DNA): TGTGCCAGCAGGAAGGGACAGGGAGGGGGCTACACCTTC.